These T cell receptor beta chains were read from a single sample in a study of T cells after yellow fever vaccination. TCRdb reprocessed the 5' RACE reads with MiXCR, giving one entry per CDR3 protein. This table has a few hundred thousand distinct CDR3 sequences, roughly 6.2% appearing once. The sample in question was PBMCs, obtained 5 days after the yellow fever booster vaccination. The receptors were gathered from a man between 25 and 39 years old who received the YFV17D yellow fever vaccine. The CDR3 runs from the conserved cysteine through the conserved F or W. A D gene is named only where the DNA matches it firmly.

v_call: TRBV4-2; d_call: TRBD1; j_call: TRBJ1-6; cdr3_length: 15; cdr3_aa: CASSQLGQGNSPLHF
v_call: TRBV3-1; d_call: -; j_call: TRBJ1-1; cdr3_length: 18; cdr3_aa: CASSQFPEGVLPNTEAFF
v_call: TRBV12-5; d_call: -; j_call: TRBJ1-2; cdr3_length: 14; cdr3_aa: CASGPDSPNYGYTF
v_call: TRBV11-1; d_call: TRBD2; j_call: TRBJ2-1; cdr3_length: 18; cdr3_aa: CASSNLYPLAGEGDEQFF
v_call: TRBV20-1; d_call: TRBD1; j_call: TRBJ2-7; cdr3_length: 15; cdr3_aa: CSARGARGSSYEQYF
v_call: TRBV4-3; d_call: -; j_call: TRBJ2-6; cdr3_length: 19; cdr3_aa: CASSSRLGTESSGANVLTF
v_call: TRBV20-1; d_call: -; j_call: TRBJ2-2; cdr3_length: 13; cdr3_aa: CSALPYGRGELFF
v_call: TRBV20-1; d_call: TRBD2; j_call: TRBJ2-7; cdr3_length: 15; cdr3_aa: CSARPPGLAAYEQYF
v_call: TRBV6-1; d_call: TRBD1; j_call: TRBJ1-1; cdr3_length: 14; cdr3_aa: CASIKLRGRTEAFF
v_call: TRBV20-1; d_call: -; j_call: TRBJ2-1; cdr3_length: 14; cdr3_aa: CSARSGNERDEQFF
v_call: TRBV5-1; d_call: TRBD2; j_call: TRBJ2-3; cdr3_length: 15; cdr3_aa: CASTPASGRTDTQYF
v_call: TRBV7-3; d_call: -; j_call: TRBJ2-2; cdr3_length: 15; cdr3_aa: CASSLTLRDTGELFF
v_call: TRBV10-3; d_call: -; j_call: TRBJ2-7; cdr3_length: 11; cdr3_aa: CAIKGDYEQYF
v_call: TRBV6-2/TRBV6-3; d_call: TRBD2; j_call: TRBJ2-1; cdr3_length: 15; cdr3_aa: CASSSRLAPYNEQFF
v_call: TRBV5-1; d_call: -; j_call: TRBJ2-1; cdr3_length: 15; cdr3_aa: CASSLTVNSYNEQFF
v_call: TRBV5-4; d_call: -; j_call: TRBJ2-7; cdr3_length: 13; cdr3_aa: CASSLRGAYEQYF
v_call: TRBV20-1; d_call: -; j_call: TRBJ2-3; cdr3_length: 13; cdr3_aa: CSAQDARTDTQYF
v_call: TRBV5-1; d_call: -; j_call: TRBJ2-2; cdr3_length: 13; cdr3_aa: CASSLAEVGELFF
v_call: TRBV2; d_call: -; j_call: TRBJ1-3; cdr3_length: 15; cdr3_aa: CASGAISMSGNTIYF
v_call: TRBV6-2/TRBV6-3; d_call: -; j_call: TRBJ2-5; cdr3_length: 13; cdr3_aa: CASSYGVPETQYF
v_call: TRBV6-2/TRBV6-3; d_call: TRBD1; j_call: TRBJ2-2; cdr3_length: 14; cdr3_aa: CASSLGQGAGELFF
v_call: TRBV20-1; d_call: TRBD1; j_call: TRBJ1-1; cdr3_length: 15; cdr3_aa: CSARDLGRGGSEAFF
v_call: TRBV20-1; d_call: -; j_call: TRBJ1-2; cdr3_length: 12; cdr3_aa: CSASLGSNGYTF
v_call: TRBV20-1; d_call: TRBD2; j_call: TRBJ2-5; cdr3_length: 15; cdr3_aa: CSARDLAGGPQTQYF
v_call: TRBV7-6; d_call: TRBD2; j_call: TRBJ2-7; cdr3_length: 16; cdr3_aa: CASSPSRSSGSYEQYF
v_call: TRBV20-1; d_call: -; j_call: TRBJ2-3; cdr3_length: 14; cdr3_aa: CSASQTTSTDTQYF
v_call: TRBV7-9; d_call: TRBD2; j_call: TRBJ2-7; cdr3_length: 14; cdr3_aa: CASSLGAGGDEQYF
v_call: TRBV10-3; d_call: -; j_call: TRBJ1-1; cdr3_length: 13; cdr3_aa: CAITPGTNTEAFF
v_call: TRBV7-2; d_call: TRBD2; j_call: TRBJ2-1; cdr3_length: 17; cdr3_aa: CASSYLSGLRGPGEQFF
v_call: TRBV7-2; d_call: -; j_call: TRBJ2-6; cdr3_length: 16; cdr3_aa: CASSLVPLSGANVLTF
v_call: TRBV12-3/TRBV12-4; d_call: -; j_call: TRBJ2-2; cdr3_length: 16; cdr3_aa: CASSPGEGRDTGELFF